The entry that follows covers one TCR beta chain sequence. This clone was seen a handful of times. Its antigen remains undetermined. Base-call qualities are not available, and no considerably larger clone is one nucleotide away. The record originates from a study of technical replicates of blood from several donors (dated by TCRdb to the late 2010s). From its cysteine to its phenylalanine, the CDR3 spans 13 amino acids. Kept here is only the CDR3 DNA, which spans 39 bases and is read in frame from base 1. The trim is 0 bases for V and 8 bases for J, with a gap of 8 bases between the germline ends. Based on the germline V gene (reference sequence), the CDR1 and CDR2 sequences are MNHEY and SMNVEV. Library preparation was by the immunoSEQ multiplex PCR assay. Entries here come from immuneACCESS through TCRdb and include only in-frame sequences with V and J called. Some clones fail to appear in such tables; in the studies checked, an unresolved V gene covers under half of the shortfall, and the cause of the remainder is unknown. A total of about 83,000 clones appear in this sample, just over 90% of them only once. The ten largest clones add up to 0.25% of the sample.

The sequence was obtained from a human donor in good health. Sequencing input: T cells isolated from PBMCs. Rearrangement joined TRBV27 to TRBJ2-1; TRBD2 is a possible D gene, resting on 6 matching bases. The nucleotide sequence is given as TGTGCCAGCAGTTTATCAGGAGGGTATGAGCAGTTCTTC. Its coded protein is CASSLSGGYEQFF.